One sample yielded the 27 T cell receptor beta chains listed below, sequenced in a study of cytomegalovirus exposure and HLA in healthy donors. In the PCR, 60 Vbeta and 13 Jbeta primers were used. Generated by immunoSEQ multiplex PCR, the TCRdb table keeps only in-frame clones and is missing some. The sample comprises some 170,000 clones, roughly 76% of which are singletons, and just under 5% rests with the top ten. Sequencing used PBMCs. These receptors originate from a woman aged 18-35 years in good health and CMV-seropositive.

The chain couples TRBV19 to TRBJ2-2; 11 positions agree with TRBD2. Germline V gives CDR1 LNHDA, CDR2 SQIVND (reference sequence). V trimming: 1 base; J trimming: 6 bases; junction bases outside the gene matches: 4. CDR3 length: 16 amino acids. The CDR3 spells CASSIGLAGGSGELFF. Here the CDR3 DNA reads TGTGCCAGTAGTATAGGGCTAGCGGGGGGATCCGGGGAGCTGTTTTTT.

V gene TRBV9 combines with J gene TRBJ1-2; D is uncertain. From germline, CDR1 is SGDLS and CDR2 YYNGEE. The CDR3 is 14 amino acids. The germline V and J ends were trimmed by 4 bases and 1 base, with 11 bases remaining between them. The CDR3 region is CASSSDTINYGYTF. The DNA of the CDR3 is TGTGCCAGCAGCTCCGACACCATTAACTATGGCTACACCTTC.

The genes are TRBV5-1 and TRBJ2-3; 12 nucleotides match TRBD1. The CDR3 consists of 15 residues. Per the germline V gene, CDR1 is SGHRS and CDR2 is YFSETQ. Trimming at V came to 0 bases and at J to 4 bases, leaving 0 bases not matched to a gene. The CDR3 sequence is CASSLGDRGPDTQYF. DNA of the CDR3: TGCGCCAGCAGCTTGGGGGACAGGGGGCCAGATACGCAGTATTTT.

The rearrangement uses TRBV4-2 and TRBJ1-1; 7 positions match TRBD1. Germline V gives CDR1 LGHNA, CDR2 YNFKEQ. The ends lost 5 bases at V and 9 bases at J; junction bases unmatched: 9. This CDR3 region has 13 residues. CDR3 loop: CASSISGGQQAFF. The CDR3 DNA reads TGTGCCAGCAGCATAAGCGGGGGACAGCAAGCTTTCTTT.

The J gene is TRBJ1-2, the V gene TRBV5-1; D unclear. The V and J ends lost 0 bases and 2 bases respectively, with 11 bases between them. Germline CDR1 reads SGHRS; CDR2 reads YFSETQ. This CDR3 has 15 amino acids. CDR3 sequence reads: CASSLVEGTNYGYTF. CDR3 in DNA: TGCGCCAGCAGCTTGGTCGAGGGTACCAACTATGGCTACACCTTC.

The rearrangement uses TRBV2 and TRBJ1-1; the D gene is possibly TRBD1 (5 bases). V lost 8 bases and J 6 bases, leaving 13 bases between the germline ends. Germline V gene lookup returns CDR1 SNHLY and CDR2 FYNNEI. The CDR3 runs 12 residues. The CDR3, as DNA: TGTGCCAGCTTGACAGAAACCGCTGAAGCTTTCTTT. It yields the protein CASLTETAEAFF.

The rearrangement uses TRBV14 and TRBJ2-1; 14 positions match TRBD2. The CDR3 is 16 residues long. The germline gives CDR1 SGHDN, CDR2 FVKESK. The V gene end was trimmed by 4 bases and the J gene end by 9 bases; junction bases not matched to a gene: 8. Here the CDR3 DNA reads TGTGCCAGCAGCCCTGGGACTAGCGGGGGAGGTCCTGAGCAGTTCTTC. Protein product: CASSPGTSGGGPEQFF.

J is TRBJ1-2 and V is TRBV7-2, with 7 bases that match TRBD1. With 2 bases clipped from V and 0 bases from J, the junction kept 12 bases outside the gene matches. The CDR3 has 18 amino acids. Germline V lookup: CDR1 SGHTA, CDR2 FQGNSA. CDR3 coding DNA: TGTGCCAGCAGCTTACCGGAGGGCGGGACAGAAACTAACTATGGCTACACCTTC. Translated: CASSLPEGGTETNYGYTF.

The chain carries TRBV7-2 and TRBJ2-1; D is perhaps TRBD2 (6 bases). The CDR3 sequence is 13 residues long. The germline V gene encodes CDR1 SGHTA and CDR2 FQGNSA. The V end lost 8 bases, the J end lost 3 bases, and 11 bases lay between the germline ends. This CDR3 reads CASALAVYNEQFF. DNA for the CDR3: TGTGCCAGCGCACTAGCAGTCTACAATGAGCAGTTCTTC.

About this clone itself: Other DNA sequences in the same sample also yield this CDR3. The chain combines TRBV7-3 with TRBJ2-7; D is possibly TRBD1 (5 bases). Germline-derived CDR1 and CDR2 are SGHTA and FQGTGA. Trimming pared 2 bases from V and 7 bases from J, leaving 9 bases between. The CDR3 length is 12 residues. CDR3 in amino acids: CASSLQGGEQYF. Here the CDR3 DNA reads TGTGCCAGCAGCTTACAGGGTGGGGAGCAGTACTTC.

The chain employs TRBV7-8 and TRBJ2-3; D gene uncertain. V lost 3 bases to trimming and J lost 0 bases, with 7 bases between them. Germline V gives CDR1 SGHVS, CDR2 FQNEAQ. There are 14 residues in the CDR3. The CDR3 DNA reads TGTGCCAGCAGCTTCGGAGCAAGCACAGATACGCAGTATTTT. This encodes CASSFGASTDTQYF.

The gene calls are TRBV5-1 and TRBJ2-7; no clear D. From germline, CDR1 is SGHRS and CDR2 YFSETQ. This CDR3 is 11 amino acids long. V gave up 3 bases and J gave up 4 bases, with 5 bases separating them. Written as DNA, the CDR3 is TGCGCCAGCAGCTCCCTATACGAGCAGTACTTC. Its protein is CASSSLYEQYF.

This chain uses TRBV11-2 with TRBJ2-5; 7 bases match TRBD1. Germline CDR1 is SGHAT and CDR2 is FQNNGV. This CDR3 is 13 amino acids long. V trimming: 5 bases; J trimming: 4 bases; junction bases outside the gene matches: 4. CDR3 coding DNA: TGTGCCAGCAGCGGCAACAGGGGAGAGACCCAGTACTTC. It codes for CASSGNRGETQYF.

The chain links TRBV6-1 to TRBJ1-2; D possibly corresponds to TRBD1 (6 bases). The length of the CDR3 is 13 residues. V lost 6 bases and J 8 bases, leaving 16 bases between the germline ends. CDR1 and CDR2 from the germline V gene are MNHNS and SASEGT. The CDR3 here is CASRVTGTYGYTF. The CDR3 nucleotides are TGTGCCAGCAGGGTTACAGGGACCTACGGCTACACCTTC.

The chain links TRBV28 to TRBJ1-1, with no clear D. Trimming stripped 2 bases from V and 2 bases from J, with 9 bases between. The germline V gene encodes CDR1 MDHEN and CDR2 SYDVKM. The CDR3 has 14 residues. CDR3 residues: CASSLQRRNTEAFF. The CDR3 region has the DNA TGTGCCAGCAGTTTACAACGGAGAAACACTGAAGCTTTCTTT.

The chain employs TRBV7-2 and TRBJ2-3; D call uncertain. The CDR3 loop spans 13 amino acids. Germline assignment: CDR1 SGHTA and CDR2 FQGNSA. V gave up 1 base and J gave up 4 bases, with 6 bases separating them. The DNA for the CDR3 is TGTGCCAGCAGCTTAGACAGTCCAGATACGCAGTATTTT. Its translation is CASSLDSPDTQYF.

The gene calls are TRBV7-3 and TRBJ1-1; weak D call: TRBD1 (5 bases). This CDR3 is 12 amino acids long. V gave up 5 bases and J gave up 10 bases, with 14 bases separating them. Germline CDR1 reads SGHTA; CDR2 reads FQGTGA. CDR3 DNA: TGTGCCAGCAGCCTCCTGGGGGGATTAGCTTTCTTT. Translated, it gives CASSLLGGLAFF.

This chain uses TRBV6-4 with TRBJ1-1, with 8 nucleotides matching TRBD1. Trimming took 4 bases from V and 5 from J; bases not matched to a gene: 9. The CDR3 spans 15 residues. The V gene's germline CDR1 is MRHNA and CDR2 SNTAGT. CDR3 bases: TGTGCCAGCAGTGCCTATGGACAGGGCCGTACTGAAGCTTTCTTT. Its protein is CASSAYGQGRTEAFF.

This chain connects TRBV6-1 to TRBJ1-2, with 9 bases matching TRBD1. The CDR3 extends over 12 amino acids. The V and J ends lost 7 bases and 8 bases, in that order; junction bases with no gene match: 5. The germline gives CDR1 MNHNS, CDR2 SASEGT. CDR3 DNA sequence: TGTGCCAGCACCACAGGGGGCAGAGGCTACACCTTC. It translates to CASTTGGRGYTF.

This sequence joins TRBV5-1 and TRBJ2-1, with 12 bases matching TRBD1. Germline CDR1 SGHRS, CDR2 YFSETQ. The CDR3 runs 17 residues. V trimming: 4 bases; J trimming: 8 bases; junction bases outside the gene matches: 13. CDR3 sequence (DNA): TGCGCCAGCAGCCTGTCCCCCGGGACAGGGGGCGATTATGAGCAGTTCTTC. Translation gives CASSLSPGTGGDYEQFF.

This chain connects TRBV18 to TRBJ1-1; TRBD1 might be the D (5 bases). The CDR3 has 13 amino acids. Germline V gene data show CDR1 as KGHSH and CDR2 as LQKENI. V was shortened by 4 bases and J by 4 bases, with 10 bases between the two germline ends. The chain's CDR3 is CASSLSGITEAFF. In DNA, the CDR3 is TGTGCCAGCTCACTATCAGGGATCACTGAAGCTTTCTTT.

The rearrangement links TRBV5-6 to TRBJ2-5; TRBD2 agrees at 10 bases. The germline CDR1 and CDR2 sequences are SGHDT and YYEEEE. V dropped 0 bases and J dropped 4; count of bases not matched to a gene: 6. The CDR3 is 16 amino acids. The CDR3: CASSLGSGGAGETQYF. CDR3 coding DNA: TGTGCCAGCAGCTTGGGGAGCGGGGGGGCTGGAGAGACCCAGTACTTC. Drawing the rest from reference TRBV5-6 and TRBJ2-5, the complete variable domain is DAGVTQSPTHLIKTRGQQVTLRCSPKSGHDTVSWYQQALGQGPQFIFQYYEEEERQRGNFPDRFSGHQFPNYSSELNVNALLLGDSALYLCASSLGSGGAGETQYFGPGTRLLVL.

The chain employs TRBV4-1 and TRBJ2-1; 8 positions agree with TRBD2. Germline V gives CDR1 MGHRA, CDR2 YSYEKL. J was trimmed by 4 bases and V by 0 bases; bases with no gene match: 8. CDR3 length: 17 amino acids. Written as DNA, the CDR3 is TGCGCCAGCAGCCAAGAATCGGGCGGGGGGCCATACAATGAGCAGTTCTTC. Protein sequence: CASSQESGGGPYNEQFF.

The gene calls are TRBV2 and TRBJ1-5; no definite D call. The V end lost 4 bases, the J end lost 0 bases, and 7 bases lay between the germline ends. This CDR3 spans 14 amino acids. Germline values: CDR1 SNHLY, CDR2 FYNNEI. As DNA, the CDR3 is TGTGCCAGCAGTGTGGCAGGTAGCAATCAGCCCCAGCATTTT. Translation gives CASSVAGSNQPQHF.

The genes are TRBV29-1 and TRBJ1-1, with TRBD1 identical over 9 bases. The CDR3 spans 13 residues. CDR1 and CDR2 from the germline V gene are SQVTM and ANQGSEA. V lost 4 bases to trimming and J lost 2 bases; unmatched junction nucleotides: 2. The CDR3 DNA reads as TGCAGCGTTGGGACAGGGGTAAACACTGAAGCTTTCTTT. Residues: CSVGTGVNTEAFF.

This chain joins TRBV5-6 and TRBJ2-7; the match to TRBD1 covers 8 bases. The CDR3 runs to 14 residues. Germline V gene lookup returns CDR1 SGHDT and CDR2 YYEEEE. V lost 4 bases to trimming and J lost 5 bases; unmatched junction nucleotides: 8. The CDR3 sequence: CASSRQGTGHEQYF. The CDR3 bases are TGTGCCAGCAGCCGACAGGGGACCGGTCACGAGCAGTACTTC.

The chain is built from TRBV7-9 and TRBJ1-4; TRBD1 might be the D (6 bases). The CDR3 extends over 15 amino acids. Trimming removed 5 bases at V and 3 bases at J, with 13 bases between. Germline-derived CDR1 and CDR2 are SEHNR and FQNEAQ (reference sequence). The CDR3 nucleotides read TGTGCCAGCAGCCCCTCGGGGGGCCCTAATGAAAAACTGTTTTTT. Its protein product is CASSPSGGPNEKLFF.